These 10 T cell receptor beta chains share one sample of origin, sequenced in a study of shared clonotypes between healthy human individuals. Measured with immunoSEQ multiplex PCR; TCRdb has only the in-frame clones, and not every one. The data contain about 2.4 million clones, roughly 93% of them singletons. The sequencing sample was made of naive CD4+ T cells from PBMCs. Subset given: CD45RA+ positively selected. The source of these receptors is a man aged 18 to 30 in good health. Some clones in this sample may be carry-over from other donors' samples.

This clone came up once. V usage is TRBV2 and J usage is TRBJ2-7; the D gene is possibly TRBD1 (6 bases). Trimming pared 7 bases from V and 3 bases from J, leaving 13 bases between. CDR1 is SNHLY and CDR2 is FYNNEI in the germline V gene. CDR3 length equals 13 residues. The CDR3 nucleotides read TGTGCCAGCACCCCCTACAGGGACTACGAGCAGTACTTC. Its translation is CASTPYRDYEQYF. Using reference TRBV2 and TRBJ2-7 for the parts outside the CDR3, the full variable domain is EPEVTQTPSHQVTQMGQEVILRCVPISNHLYFYWYRQILGQKVEFLVSFYNNEISEKSEIFDDQFSVERPDGSNFTLKIRSTKLEDSAMYFCASTPYRDYEQYFGPGTRLTVT.

The CDR3, as DNA: TGTGCCAGCAGCTTAGCCCTCATCGGGAGCAATCAGCCCCAGCATTTT. It encodes CASSLALIGSNQPQHF. This rearrangement joins TRBV7-2 to TRBJ1-5; no firm D call. The CDR3 totals 16 residues. V was clipped by 0 bases and J by 1 base, with 10 bases between them. The germline V gene has CDR1 SGHTA and CDR2 FQGNSA.

This clone appeared once. The V gene is TRBV11-2, the J gene TRBJ1-6, with unresolved D. Germline V gene sequence: CDR1 SGHAT, CDR2 FQNNGV. V gave up 2 bases and J gave up 5 bases, with 7 bases separating them. The CDR3 has 14 amino acids. CDR3 region: CASSLRRDNSPLHF. The CDR3 DNA is TGTGCCAGCAGCTTACGGCGGGATAATTCACCCCTCCACTTT.

V usage is TRBV27 and J usage is TRBJ1-1; 9 nucleotides agree with TRBD1. Germline CDR1 and CDR2: MNHEY and SMNVEV (reference sequence). This CDR3 is 14 amino acids long. After removal of 3 bases from V and 5 bases from J, the junction contained 4 bases not matched to a gene. As DNA, the CDR3 is TGTGCCAGCAGTTTCCTACAGGGGGCGACTGAAGCTTTCTTT. This translates into CASSFLQGATEAFF.

The rearrangement uses TRBV4-3 and TRBJ2-7, with 10 bases that match TRBD2. Looked up from germline, CDR1 is LGHNA and CDR2 is YSLEER. The V segment lost 1 base and the J segment 2 bases; nucleotides outside the gene matches: 5. This CDR3 comprises 16 residues. The DNA for the CDR3 is TGCGCCAGCAGCCAAGTTCTAGCGGGAGACCCCTACGAGCAGTACTTC. As protein: CASSQVLAGDPYEQYF.

A word on this clone: Other nucleotide sequences in the sample specify the same CDR3. This sequence joins TRBV7-2 and TRBJ2-7, with TRBD2 identical over 11 bases. CDR1 and CDR2 (germline): SGHTA, FQGNSA. The CDR3 is made up of 15 amino acids. V lost 1 base, J lost 4 bases, and 3 bases stayed unmatched. The CDR3 DNA sequence: TGTGCCAGCAGCTTAGGACTAGCGGGAAATTACGAGCAGTACTTC. It yields the protein CASSLGLAGNYEQYF.

J is TRBJ2-7 and V is TRBV6-1, with TRBD1 as a possible D gene (7 bases). V lost 6 bases and J lost 4, with 13 bases in between. Per the germline V gene, CDR1 is MNHNS and CDR2 is SASEGT. The CDR3 sequence is 13 residues long. The CDR3 DNA is TGTGCCAGCAGGGTGGAGGGGGCGTACGAGCAGTACTTC. Amino acids: CASRVEGAYEQYF.

This chain uses TRBV7-7 with TRBJ2-1; D is unresolved. The germline gives CDR1 SSHAT, CDR2 FNYEAQ (reference sequence). V was clipped by 5 bases and J by 5 bases, with 10 bases between them. CDR3 size: 13 residues. CDR3 sequence: CASSLNENNEQFF. The CDR3 DNA follows: TGTGCCAGCAGCCTGAACGAAAACAATGAGCAGTTCTTC.

The table lists this clone with a count of one. The chain uses TRBV7-6 and TRBJ1-5, with 7 bases aligning to TRBD1. Per germline, CDR1 SGHVS and CDR2 FNYEAQ. V lost 6 bases and J lost 2; bases outside the gene matches: 7. CDR3 size: 15 residues. In DNA, the CDR3 is TGTGCCAGCAGAGGCAGGGGGGTGGGCAATCAGCCCCAGCATTTT. It is translated as CASRGRGVGNQPQHF. The full variable domain, in which reference TRBV7-6 and TRBJ1-5 provide the parts outside the CDR3, is GAGVSQSPRYKVTKRGQDVALRCDPISGHVSLYWYRQALGQGPEFLTYFNYEAQQDKSGLPNDRFSAERPEGSISTLTIQRTEQRDSAMYRCASRGRGVGNQPQHFGDGTRLSIL.

The rearrangement joins TRBV7-9 to TRBJ2-7; 7 positions match TRBD1. CDR1 is SEHNR and CDR2 is FQNEAQ in the germline V gene (reference sequence). The CDR3 is 14 amino acids. Unmatched junction bases numbered 3, after V lost 1 base and J lost 3 bases. The CDR3 nucleotides read TGTGCCAGCAGCTTAGGGGGACAGTACTACGAGCAGTACTTC. It translates to CASSLGGQYYEQYF.